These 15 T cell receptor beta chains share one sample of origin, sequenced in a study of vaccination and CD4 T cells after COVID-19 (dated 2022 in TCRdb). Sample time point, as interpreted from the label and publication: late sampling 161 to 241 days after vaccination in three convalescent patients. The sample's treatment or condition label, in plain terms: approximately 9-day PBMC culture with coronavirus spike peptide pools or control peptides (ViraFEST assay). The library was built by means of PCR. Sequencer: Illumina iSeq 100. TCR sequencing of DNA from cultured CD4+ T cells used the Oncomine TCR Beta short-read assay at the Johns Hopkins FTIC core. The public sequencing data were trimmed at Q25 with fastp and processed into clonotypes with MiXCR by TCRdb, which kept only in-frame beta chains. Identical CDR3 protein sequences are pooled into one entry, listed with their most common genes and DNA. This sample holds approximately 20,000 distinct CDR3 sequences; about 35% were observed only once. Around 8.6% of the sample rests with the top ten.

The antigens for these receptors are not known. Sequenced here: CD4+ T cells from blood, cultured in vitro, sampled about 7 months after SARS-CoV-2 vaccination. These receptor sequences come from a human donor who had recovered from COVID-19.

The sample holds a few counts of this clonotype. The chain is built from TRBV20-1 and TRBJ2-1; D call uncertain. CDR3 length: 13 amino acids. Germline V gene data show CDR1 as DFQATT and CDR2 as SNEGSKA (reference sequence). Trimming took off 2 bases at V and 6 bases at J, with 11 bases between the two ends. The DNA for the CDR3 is TGCAGTGCTAGACCTACTGCGGTCAATGAGCAGTTCTTC. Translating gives CSARPTAVNEQFF.

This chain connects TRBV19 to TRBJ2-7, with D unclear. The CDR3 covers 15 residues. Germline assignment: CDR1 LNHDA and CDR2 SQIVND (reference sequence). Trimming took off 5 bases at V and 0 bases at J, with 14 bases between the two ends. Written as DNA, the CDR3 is TGTGCCAGTAGTCGCCGACCGGCCGGCTCCTACGAGCAGTACTTC. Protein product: CASSRRPAGSYEQYF.

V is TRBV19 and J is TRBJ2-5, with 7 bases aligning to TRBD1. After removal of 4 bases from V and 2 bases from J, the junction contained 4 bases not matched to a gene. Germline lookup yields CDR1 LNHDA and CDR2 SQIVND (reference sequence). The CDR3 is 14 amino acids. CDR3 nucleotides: TGTGCCAGTAGTACCGGGACAGATCAAGAGACCCAGTACTTC. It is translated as CASSTGTDQETQYF. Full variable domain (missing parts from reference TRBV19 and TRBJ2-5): DGGITQSPKYLFRKEGQNVTLSCEQNLNHDAMYWYRQDPGQGLRLIYYSQIVNDFQKGDIAEGYSVSREKKESFPLTVTSAQKNPTAFYLCASSTGTDQETQYFGPGTRLLVL.

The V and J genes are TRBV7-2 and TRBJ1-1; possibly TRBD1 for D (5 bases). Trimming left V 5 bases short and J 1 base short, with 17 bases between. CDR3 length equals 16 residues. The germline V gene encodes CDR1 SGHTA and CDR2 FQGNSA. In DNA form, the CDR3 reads TGTGCCAGCAGCATACGGTCCAGGGTGGGGAACACTGAAGCTTTCTTT. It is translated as CASSIRSRVGNTEAFF.

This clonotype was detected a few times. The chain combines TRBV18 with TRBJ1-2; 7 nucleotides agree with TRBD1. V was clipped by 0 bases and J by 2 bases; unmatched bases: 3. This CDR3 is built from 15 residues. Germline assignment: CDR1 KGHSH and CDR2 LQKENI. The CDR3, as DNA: TGTGCCAGCTCACCACCTCCGGGACAGAACTATGGCTACACCTTC. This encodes CASSPPPGQNYGYTF.

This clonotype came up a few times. The CDR3: CASSRASLETQYF. As DNA, the CDR3 is TGTGCCAGTAGTCGGGCTAGCCTTGAGACCCAGTACTTC. The chain recombines TRBV19 with TRBJ2-5, with D perhaps matching TRBD2 (5 bases). Trimming left V 5 bases short and J 5 bases short, with 12 bases between. The CDR3 consists of 13 residues. Germline CDR1 LNHDA, CDR2 SQIVND (reference sequence).

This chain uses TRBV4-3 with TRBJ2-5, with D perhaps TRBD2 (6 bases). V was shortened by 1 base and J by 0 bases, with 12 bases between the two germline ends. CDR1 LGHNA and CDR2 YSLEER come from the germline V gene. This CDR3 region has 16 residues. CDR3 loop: CASSQGRRDYQETQYF. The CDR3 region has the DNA TGCGCCAGCAGCCAAGGGAGGCGGGACTACCAAGAGACCCAGTACTTC.

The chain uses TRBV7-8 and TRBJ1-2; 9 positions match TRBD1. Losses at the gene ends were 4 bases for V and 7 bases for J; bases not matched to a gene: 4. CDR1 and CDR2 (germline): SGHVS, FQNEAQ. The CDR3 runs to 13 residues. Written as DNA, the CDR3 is TGTGCCAGCAGCTCCCGGGACAGGGCTGGCTACACCTTC. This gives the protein CASSSRDRAGYTF.

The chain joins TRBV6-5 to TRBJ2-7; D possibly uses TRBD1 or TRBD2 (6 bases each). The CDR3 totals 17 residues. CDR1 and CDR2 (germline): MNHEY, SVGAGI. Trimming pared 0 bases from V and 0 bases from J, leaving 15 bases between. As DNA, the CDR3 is TGTGCCAGCAGTTACTCGATACCCAGGGGAGGCTCCTACGAGCAGTACTTC. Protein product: CASSYSIPRGGSYEQYF.

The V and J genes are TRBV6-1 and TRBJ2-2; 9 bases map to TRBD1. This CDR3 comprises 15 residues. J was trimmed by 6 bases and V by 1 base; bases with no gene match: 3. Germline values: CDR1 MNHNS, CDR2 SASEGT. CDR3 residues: CASSEGTGEAGELFF. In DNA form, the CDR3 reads TGTGCCAGCAGTGAAGGGACAGGGGAAGCCGGGGAGCTGTTTTTT.

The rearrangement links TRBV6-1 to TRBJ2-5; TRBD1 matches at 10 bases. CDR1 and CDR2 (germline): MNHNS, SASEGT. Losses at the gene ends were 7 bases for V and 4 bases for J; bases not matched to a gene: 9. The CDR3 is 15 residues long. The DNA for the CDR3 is TGTGCCAGCACTATTCGGACAGGGGGGGGAGAGACCCAGTACTTC. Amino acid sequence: CASTIRTGGGETQYF.

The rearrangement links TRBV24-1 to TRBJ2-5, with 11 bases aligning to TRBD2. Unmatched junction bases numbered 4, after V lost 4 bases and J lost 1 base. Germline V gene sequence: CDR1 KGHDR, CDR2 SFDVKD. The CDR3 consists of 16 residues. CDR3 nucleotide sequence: TGTGCCACCAGTGACCAACTAGCGGGAGCCCAAGAGACCCAGTACTTC. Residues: CATSDQLAGAQETQYF.

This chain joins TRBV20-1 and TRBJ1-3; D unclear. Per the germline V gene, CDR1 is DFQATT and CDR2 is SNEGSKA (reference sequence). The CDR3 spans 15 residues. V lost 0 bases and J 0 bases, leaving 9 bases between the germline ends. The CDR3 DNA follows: TGCAGTGCTAGAGAGGGTACGATCTCTGGAAACACCATATATTTT. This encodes CSAREGTISGNTIYF.

The DNA for the CDR3 is TGTGCCAGCACCAGTAACTATGGCTACACCTTC. Its translation: CASTSNYGYTF. This chain connects TRBV6-2 or TRBV6-3 to TRBJ1-2; no clear D gene. The CDR3 is made up of 11 amino acids. In germline, CDR1 is MNHEY, CDR2 SVGEGT. Trimming pared 7 bases from V and 1 base from J, leaving 4 bases between.

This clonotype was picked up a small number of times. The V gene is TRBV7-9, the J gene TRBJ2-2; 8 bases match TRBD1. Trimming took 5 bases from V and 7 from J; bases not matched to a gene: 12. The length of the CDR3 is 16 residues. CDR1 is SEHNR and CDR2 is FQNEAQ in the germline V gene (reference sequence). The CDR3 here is CASSRRTGIMGGELFF. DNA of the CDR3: TGTGCCAGCAGCCGAAGGACAGGGATAATGGGCGGGGAGCTGTTTTTT.